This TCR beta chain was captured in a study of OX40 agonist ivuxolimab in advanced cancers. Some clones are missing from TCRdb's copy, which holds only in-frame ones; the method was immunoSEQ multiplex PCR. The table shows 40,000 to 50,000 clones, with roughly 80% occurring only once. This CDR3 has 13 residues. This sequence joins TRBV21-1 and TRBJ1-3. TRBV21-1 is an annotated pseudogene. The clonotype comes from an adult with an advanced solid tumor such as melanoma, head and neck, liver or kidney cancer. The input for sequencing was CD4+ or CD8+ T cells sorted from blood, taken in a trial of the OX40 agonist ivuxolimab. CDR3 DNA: TGTGCCAGCAGCAAAGCGGTTGGAAACACCATATATTTT. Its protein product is CASSKAVGNTIYF.